These 26 T cell receptor beta chains share one sample of origin, sequenced in a study of T-cell reconstitution after alpha-beta-depleted transplantation in children. Unique molecular identifiers were incorporated during preparation of the TCRbeta library. TCRdb re-analysed the PCR reads in MiXCR, keeping a single row per CDR3 protein. The sample yields about 420,000 distinct CDR3 sequences, about a sixth seen once. The sequenced sample was PBMCs, mostly from graft donor cells, obtained 360 days after TCRalphabeta/CD19-depleted stem cell transplant. The receptors stem from a boy in the first two years of life who had a stem cell transplant for Wiskott-Aldrich syndrome, so the T cells may come from the graft donor.

This chain uses TRBV24-1 with TRBJ2-7; 8 bases align to TRBD1. The J segment lost 2 bases and the V segment lost 2 bases, leaving 4 bases of the junction unmatched. This CDR3 region has 15 residues. Germline V gene sequence: CDR1 KGHDR, CDR2 SFDVKD. CDR3 sequence: CATSDSTGATYEQYF. The CDR3 nucleotides are TGTGCCACCAGTGATTCGACAGGGGCTACCTACGAGCAGTACTTC.

V gene TRBV4-3 combines with J gene TRBJ2-1; tentative D call: TRBD1 (5 bases). Trimming removed 1 base from V and 4 bases from J, with 11 bases in between. The CDR3 sequence is 15 residues long. Germline-derived CDR1 and CDR2 are LGHNA and YSLEER. CDR3 DNA sequence: TGCGCCAGCAGCCAAGGATTACAGGTATACAATGAGCAGTTCTTC. This sequence encodes CASSQGLQVYNEQFF.

This sequence joins TRBV6-5 and TRBJ1-6; 10 nucleotides match TRBD1. Germline V CDR1 and CDR2: MNHEY, SVGAGI. The CDR3 runs 16 residues. The V segment lost 3 bases and the J segment 7 bases; nucleotides outside the gene matches: 6. Written as DNA, the CDR3 is TGTGCCAGCAGTTATTTCGGACAGGGGGTCAATTCACCCCTCCACTTT. This translates into CASSYFGQGVNSPLHF.

Regarding this clonotype: One end of the junction fails to match germline, which may point to a read error. This chain connects TRBV5-1 to TRBJ2-1; 11 bases map to TRBD1. Per the germline V gene, CDR1 is SGHRS and CDR2 is YFSETQ. The CDR3 consists of 17 residues. The chain's CDR3 is CASSSPHGQGAGSELFF. The DNA for the CDR3 is TGCGCCAGCAGCAGCCCACACGGACAGGGGGCCGGGAGTGAGCTGTTCTTC. Looking up the rest from reference TRBV5-1 and TRBJ2-1 gives the full variable domain: KAGVTQTPRYLIKTRGQQVTLSCSPISGHRSVSWYQQTPGQGLQFLFEYFSETQRNKGNFPGRFSGRQFSNSRSEMNVSTLELGDSALYLCASSSPHGQGAGSELFFGPGTRLTVL.

This clonotype turned up a few times. The chain combines TRBV10-3 with TRBJ1-1; the match to TRBD1 covers 10 bases. V lost 6 bases and J lost 0; bases outside the gene matches: 10. The CDR3 totals 17 residues. CDR1 ENHRY and CDR2 SYGVKD come from the germline V gene. This CDR3 reads CAIRDPGQGRMNTEAFF. Here the CDR3 DNA reads TGTGCCATCAGAGACCCGGGACAGGGGAGAATGAACACTGAAGCTTTCTTT.

This clonotype has only one observation. V gene TRBV12-3 or TRBV12-4 combines with J gene TRBJ2-1; D assignment may be TRBD1 or TRBD2 (5 bases each). The CDR3 contains 14 residues. V shed 7 bases and J shed 9 bases, with 19 bases lying between them. CDR3 bases: TGTGCCAGCAATCTGCTCGTGGGACGAAGTGAGCAGTTCTTC. Its protein product is CASNLLVGRSEQFF.

This rearrangement joins TRBV25-1 to TRBJ2-7, with 16 bases matching TRBD2. Per germline, CDR1 MGHDK and CDR2 SYGVNS. Trimming removed 6 bases from V and 0 bases from J; junction bases left unmatched: 14. This CDR3 spans 20 amino acids. DNA for the CDR3: TGTGCCAGCAGCCCGAGATCGGGACTAGCGGGAGGGCGAAGCTCCTACGAGCAGTACTTC. Protein: CASSPRSGLAGGRSSYEQYF.

Only a few counts were recorded for this clonotype. The chain is built from TRBV12-3 or TRBV12-4 and TRBJ1-5; D unresolved. The CDR3 sequence is 15 residues long. Trimming removed 3 bases at V and 4 bases at J, with 13 bases between. CDR3 sequence (DNA): TGTGCCAGCAGTTTCAAAGGTTTTCGTAATCAGCCCCAGCATTTT. It encodes CASSFKGFRNQPQHF.

The sample holds a few counts of this clonotype. The V and J genes are TRBV10-3 and TRBJ1-1; D is possibly TRBD1 (5 bases). The V end lost 7 bases, the J end lost 1 base, and 10 bases lay between the germline ends. The length of the CDR3 is 13 residues. The germline CDR1 and CDR2 sequences are ENHRY and SYGVKD. The CDR3 coding sequence is TGTGCCATCACCCGACAGCAGAACACTGAAGCTTTCTTT. Amino acids: CAITRQQNTEAFF.

This clonotype was seen ten or more times. V usage is TRBV7-2 and J usage is TRBJ2-7; 9 bases fit TRBD2. Germline CDR1 and CDR2: SGHTA and FQGNSA. The CDR3 extends over 15 amino acids. V was pared by 4 bases and J by 2 bases, with 6 bases of the junction left unmatched. Here the CDR3 DNA reads TGTGCCAGCAGCTCCCTAGCGGGGAGGGCCTACGAGCAGTACTTC. Protein product: CASSSLAGRAYEQYF. The full variable domain, completed using reference TRBV7-2 and TRBJ2-7, is GAGVSQSPSNKVTEKGKDVELRCDPISGHTALYWYRQSLGQGLEFLIYFQGNSAPDKSGLPSDRFSAERTGGSVSTLTIQRTQQEDSAVYLCASSSLAGRAYEQYFGPGTRLTVT.

This clonotype was counted only a few times. This chain uses TRBV4-3 with TRBJ2-1, with D unresolved. Germline V gene lookup returns CDR1 LGHNA and CDR2 YSLEER. The length of the CDR3 is 16 residues. Trimming removed 0 bases from V and 3 bases from J, with 12 bases in between. CDR3 region: CASSQEQLIGYNEQFF. CDR3 nucleotide sequence: TGCGCCAGCAGCCAAGAACAACTTATAGGCTACAATGAGCAGTTCTTC.

V is TRBV10-3 and J is TRBJ2-7; 10 nucleotides match TRBD2. Germline CDR1 and CDR2: ENHRY and SYGVKD. This CDR3 comprises 16 residues. Germline trimming cut 7 bases from V and 7 bases from J; bases unmatched to any gene: 16. The chain's CDR3 is CAITQNPSSGSGEQYF. The CDR3 nucleotides are TGTGCCATCACCCAAAACCCCTCTAGCGGGAGTGGAGAGCAGTACTTC.

The V and J genes are TRBV5-5 and TRBJ2-3; D not resolved. The CDR3 contains 15 residues. Looked up from germline, CDR1 is SGHKS and CDR2 is YYEKEE (reference sequence). V was clipped by 4 bases and J by 0 bases, with 12 bases between them. CDR3 protein: CASSPVVTSTDTQYF. In nucleotides, the CDR3 is TGTGCCAGCAGCCCGGTGGTAACTAGCACAGATACGCAGTATTTT.

The chain joins TRBV2 to TRBJ2-3, with D unclear. Germline values: CDR1 SNHLY, CDR2 FYNNEI. The CDR3 spans 13 residues. V lost 4 bases and J lost 4, with 9 bases in between. The CDR3 DNA sequence: TGTGCCAGCAGTGTACGAAGGGCAGATACGCAGTATTTT. Protein: CASSVRRADTQYF.

V is TRBV15 and J is TRBJ1-1, with D perhaps matching TRBD1 (5 bases). V was pared by 0 bases and J by 2 bases, with 10 bases between. The germline V gene encodes CDR1 LNHNV and CDR2 YYDKDF (reference sequence). The CDR3 loop spans 15 amino acids. The DNA for the CDR3 is TGTGCCACCAGCAGAGATTCCCAGGGAAACACTGAAGCTTTCTTT. Protein: CATSRDSQGNTEAFF.

The chain carries TRBV29-1 and TRBJ2-5, with TRBD1 as a possible D gene (6 bases). Germline CDR1 SQVTM, CDR2 ANQGSEA. V lost 5 bases and J lost 4, with 14 bases in between. The CDR3 totals 13 residues. In DNA, the CDR3 is TGCAGCGTTACCGACAGGACTTTAGAGACCCAGTACTTC. Translation: CSVTDRTLETQYF.

This clonotype has at least ten counts. The chain combines TRBV10-1 with TRBJ2-5; 9 nucleotides agree with TRBD1. CDR3 length equals 17 residues. The V segment lost 1 base and the J segment 1 base; nucleotides outside the gene matches: 7. Germline CDR1 reads WNHNN; CDR2 reads SYGVQD (reference sequence). Here the CDR3 reads CASSEYFSTGGQETQYF. The CDR3, as DNA: TGCGCCAGCAGTGAGTACTTCTCGACAGGGGGCCAAGAGACCCAGTACTTC.

The V and J genes are TRBV5-5 and TRBJ2-7; D is perhaps TRBD1 (6 bases). The CDR3 spans 15 residues. Germline-derived CDR1 and CDR2 are SGHKS and YYEKEE (reference sequence). Trimming took 7 bases from V and 0 from J, leaving 17 bases between them. This CDR3 is CASAPGPDSSYEQYF. As DNA, the CDR3 is TGTGCCAGCGCCCCGGGACCGGACAGCTCCTACGAGCAGTACTTC.

Concerning this clonotype itself: It may be a read error: a sequence one base away is much more abundant. The chain combines TRBV5-6 with TRBJ1-5; D not certain. The V gene lost 0 bases and the J gene lost 3 bases, with 1 base spanning the gap. The CDR3 sequence is 12 residues long. CDR1 is SGHDT and CDR2 is YYEEEE in the germline V gene. CDR3 amino acids: CASSLDNQPQHF. The CDR3 region has the DNA TGTGCCAGCAGCTTGGACAATCAGCCCCAGCATTTT.

This clonotype was counted only a few times. The chain couples TRBV6-2 or TRBV6-3 to TRBJ2-7; TRBD2 matches at 10 bases. CDR1 is MNHEY, CDR2 SVGEGT, per germline. Trimming at V came to 0 bases and at J to 7 bases, leaving 9 bases not matched to a gene. The CDR3 is 16 residues long. For the CDR3, the DNA is TGTGCCAGCAGTTACTCGAGGACTAGCGGTCCCGGGGAGCAGTACTTC. It translates to CASSYSRTSGPGEQYF.

CDR3: CASSPPGTGPNEKLFF. The CDR3 DNA sequence: TGTGCCAGCTCACCACCCGGGACAGGGCCTAATGAAAAACTGTTTTTT. The rearrangement uses TRBV18 and TRBJ1-4; 9 positions match TRBD1. The germline V gene encodes CDR1 KGHSH and CDR2 LQKENI. This CDR3 is built from 16 residues. The ends lost 0 bases at V and 3 bases at J; junction bases unmatched: 2. The full variable domain, with the rest looked up from reference TRBV18 and TRBJ1-4, is NAGVMQNPRHLVRRRGQEARLRCSPMKGHSHVYWYRQLPEEGLKFMVYLQKENIIDESGMPKERFSAEFPKEGPSILRIQQVVRGDSAAYFCASSPPGTGPNEKLFFGSGTQLSVL.

The chain uses TRBV2 and TRBJ2-1, with D unresolved. This CDR3 has 14 residues. Trimming left V 3 bases short and J 0 bases short, with 6 bases between. Germline V CDR1 and CDR2: SNHLY, FYNNEI. The CDR3 protein is CASSDKSSYNEQFF. CDR3 DNA: TGTGCCAGCAGTGATAAGAGCTCCTACAATGAGCAGTTCTTC.

On this clonotype itself: Germline and junction disagree at one end, which may indicate a read error. The chain couples TRBV6-2 or TRBV6-3 to TRBJ2-5; D gene unclear. Per germline, CDR1 MNHEY and CDR2 SVGEGT. This CDR3 spans 13 amino acids. Here the CDR3 reads CASSLRTQETQYF. The CDR3 DNA follows: TGTGCCAGTAGTTTGCGGACCCAAGAGACCCAGTACTTC.

The rearrangement joins TRBV4-1 to TRBJ2-7; tentative D call: TRBD1 (6 bases). The CDR3 contains 15 residues. V lost 4 bases to trimming and J lost 4 bases, with 17 bases between them. Germline V gene data show CDR1 as MGHRA and CDR2 as YSYEKL. The DNA of the CDR3 is TGCGCCAGCAGCCGGGGGAATGGGGGCACGTACGAGCAGTACTTC. This translates into CASSRGNGGTYEQYF.

The V gene is TRBV27, the J gene TRBJ2-5; D might be TRBD2 (5 bases). V lost 5 bases and J lost 5, with 12 bases in between. Looked up from germline, CDR1 is MNHEY and CDR2 is SMNVEV (reference sequence). This CDR3 has 13 amino acids. CDR3 in DNA: TGTGCCAGCAGTCCCGCCAGAGGGGAGACCCAGTACTTC. It yields the protein CASSPARGETQYF.

This rearrangement joins TRBV5-4 to TRBJ2-5; 10 bases align to TRBD2. This CDR3 has 16 amino acids. V dropped 0 bases and J dropped 4; count of bases not matched to a gene: 6. Germline V CDR1 and CDR2: SGHNT, YYREEE (reference sequence). CDR3 DNA sequence: TGTGCCAGCAGCTTGGATGCTAGCGGGAGAGGAGAGACCCAGTACTTC. Its protein product is CASSLDASGRGETQYF.